The 13 T cell receptor beta chains given below trace back to one sample, sequenced in a study of shared clonotypes between healthy human individuals. Only in-frame clones appear in the TCRdb table, and some are missing; sequencing was by immunoSEQ multiplex PCR. The repertoire holds 950,000 to 1,200,000 clones, with 70% to 85% as singletons. Sequences were obtained from memory CD4+ T cells from PBMCs. Subset noted: CD45RA-negative fraction. The receptors shown here come from a man aged 18 to 29 in good health. Some clones in this sample may be carry-over from other donors' samples.

The CDR3 loop is CASSPAMGQETQYF. In nucleotides, the CDR3 is TGTGCCAGCTCACCGGCAATGGGGCAAGAGACCCAGTACTTC. The chain joins TRBV18 to TRBJ2-5; the D is unclear. CDR1 and CDR2 (germline): KGHSH, LQKENI. The CDR3 runs to 14 residues. Between the trimmed V and J ends, which lost 3 bases and 2 bases, there was a span of 10 bases.

This clone was observed a single time. The chain is built from TRBV7-3 and TRBJ2-3; 8 bases are a match to TRBD2. J gave up 4 bases and V 0 bases, and 3 bases lay outside the gene matches. There are 15 residues in the CDR3. Germline CDR1 reads SGHTA; CDR2 reads FQGTGA. DNA of the CDR3: TGTGCCAGCAGCTTAACATCCGGGGGGGCAGATACGCAGTATTTT. Its protein is CASSLTSGGADTQYF.

V is TRBV5-5 and J is TRBJ2-1; unclear D gene. The germline V gene encodes CDR1 SGHKS and CDR2 YYEKEE (reference sequence). CDR3 length equals 14 residues. Trimming shortened V by 3 bases and J by 1 base, and 8 bases separated the two germline ends. Written as DNA, the CDR3 is TGTGCCAGCAGCTCTGTATTATCCTACAATGAGCAGTTCTTC. Encoded protein: CASSSVLSYNEQFF.

This clone has only a few counts. The J gene is TRBJ1-3, the V gene TRBV13; no reliable D call. Germline assignment: CDR1 PRHDT and CDR2 FYEKMQ (reference sequence). Trimming removed 8 bases at V and 4 bases at J, with 18 bases between. This CDR3 spans 15 amino acids. The CDR3 region has the DNA TGTGCCAGCGTGAGGACCCCAAGATCGGGAAACACCATATATTTT. Protein sequence: CASVRTPRSGNTIYF.

The CDR3: CASHSWGGLYGYTF. In DNA, the CDR3 is TGTGCCAGCCATTCCTGGGGAGGGCTCTATGGCTACACCTTC. The chain has TRBV28 and TRBJ1-2, with D uncertain. Looked up from germline, CDR1 is MDHEN and CDR2 is SYDVKM. This CDR3 region has 14 residues. The germline V and J ends were trimmed by 8 bases and 4 bases, with 17 bases remaining between them.

The chain is built from TRBV28 and TRBJ1-5; D unclear. Germline CDR1 MDHEN, CDR2 SYDVKM. CDR3 size: 16 residues. The V end lost 6 bases, the J end lost 4 bases, and 19 bases lay between the germline ends. The CDR3 region has the DNA TGTGCCAGCAGCCCGGCAGTGACGGCGAAAAATCAGCCCCAGCATTTT. Protein sequence: CASSPAVTAKNQPQHF.

The CDR3, as DNA: TGTGCCAGCTCACGGGACAGGGGTTTTGAAGAGACCCAGTACTTC. It encodes CASSRDRGFEETQYF. The rearrangement links TRBV18 to TRBJ2-5, with 10 bases lining up with TRBD1. The CDR3 runs to 15 residues. Per the germline V gene, CDR1 is KGHSH and CDR2 is LQKENI. V gave up 4 bases and J gave up 3 bases; unmatched junction bases: 5.

The gene calls are TRBV28 and TRBJ1-1; tentative D call: TRBD1 (5 bases). With 3 bases removed from V and 1 base from J, the gap between germline ends came to 12 bases. Looked up from germline, CDR1 is MDHEN and CDR2 is SYDVKM. This CDR3 spans 15 amino acids. The CDR3 here is CASSFIGGSNTEAFF. The DNA for the CDR3 is TGTGCCAGCAGTTTTATCGGGGGGTCGAACACTGAAGCTTTCTTT.

V is TRBV2 and J is TRBJ1-2; a possible D gene is TRBD1 (6 bases). This CDR3 is built from 14 residues. CDR1 is SNHLY and CDR2 is FYNNEI in the germline V gene. V was pared by 8 bases and J by 3 bases, with 16 bases between. CDR3 DNA sequence: TGTGCCAGCTGGGGGGGGGCCCCCTACTATGGCTACACCTTC. Protein: CASWGGAPYYGYTF.

As concerns this clone: The junction differs from germline at one of its ends, possibly a read error. The CDR3 DNA is TGCGCCAGCAGCTTAAAGGGCTCCAACAATGAGCAGTTCTTC. Protein product: CASSLKGSNNEQFF. The chain uses TRBV5-1 and TRBJ2-1; D unclear. The CDR3 is made up of 14 amino acids. Germline CDR1 is SGHRS and CDR2 is YFSETQ. Complete variable domain (other parts from reference TRBV5-1 and TRBJ2-1): KAGVTQTPRYLIKTRGQQVTLSCSPISGHRSVSWYQQTPGQGLQFLFEYFSETQRNKGNFPGRFSGRQFSNSRSEMNVSTLELGDSALYLCASSLKGSNNEQFFGPGTRLTVL.

V and J are TRBV4-1 and TRBJ1-6, with 9 bases lining up with TRBD1. V was clipped by 3 bases and J by 10 bases; unmatched bases: 10. This CDR3 has 16 amino acids. The germline CDR1 and CDR2 sequences are MGHRA and YSYEKL. The CDR3 here is CASSHPRDRVISPLHF. The CDR3 coding sequence is TGCGCCAGCAGCCACCCCCGGGACAGGGTAATATCACCCCTCCACTTT.

The chain links TRBV5-1 to TRBJ2-2; TRBD1 matches at 8 bases. Germline loops: CDR1 SGHRS, CDR2 YFSETQ. V was clipped by 5 bases and J by 1 base; unmatched bases: 16. The CDR3 totals 19 residues. The CDR3 sequence: CASSRLKTGGILNTGELFF. The CDR3, as DNA: TGCGCCAGCAGTAGGTTGAAAACAGGGGGTATCCTGAACACCGGGGAGCTGTTTTTT.

The chain combines TRBV6-5 with TRBJ1-2; D is undetermined. V lost 0 bases and J lost 4, with 12 bases in between. Germline loops: CDR1 MNHEY, CDR2 SVGAGI. This CDR3 has 15 amino acids. CDR3 in DNA: TGTGCCAGCAGTTACTCGAAAGTGAGTAGCTATGGCTACACCTTC. Amino acids: CASSYSKVSSYGYTF.